The entry that follows covers one T cell receptor (beta chain) sequence. It was with 60 Vbeta and 13 Jbeta primers that the PCR ran. Libraries were prepared by immunoSEQ multiplex PCR; TCRdb keeps only in-frame clonotypes and omits some of them. This table holds tens of thousands of clones, 67% found once. Germline-derived CDR1 and CDR2 are SGHRS and YFSETQ. This CDR3 contains 14 residues. With 6 bases removed from V and 0 bases from J, the gap between germline ends came to 12 bases. The record originates from a study of cytomegalovirus exposure and HLA in healthy donors. The sequence was collected from a woman aged 45-60 years in good health and CMV-seropositive. Specimen: PBMCs. V and J are TRBV5-1 and TRBJ2-5; D perhaps matches TRBD2 (6 bases). The CDR3 loop is CASTGGDYQETQYF. Written as DNA, the CDR3 is TGCGCCAGCACCGGGGGAGATTACCAAGAGACCCAGTACTTC.